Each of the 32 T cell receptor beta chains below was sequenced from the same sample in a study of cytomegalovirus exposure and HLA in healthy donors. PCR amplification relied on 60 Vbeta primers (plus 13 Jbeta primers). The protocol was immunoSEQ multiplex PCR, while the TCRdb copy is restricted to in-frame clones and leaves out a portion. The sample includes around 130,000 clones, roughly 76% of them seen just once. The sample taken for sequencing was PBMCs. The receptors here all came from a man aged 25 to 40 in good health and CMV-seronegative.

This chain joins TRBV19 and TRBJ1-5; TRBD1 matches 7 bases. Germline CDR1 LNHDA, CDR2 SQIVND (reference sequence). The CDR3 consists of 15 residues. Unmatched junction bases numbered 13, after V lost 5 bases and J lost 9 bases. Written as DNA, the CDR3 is TGTGCCAGTAGTGTAGCCGGGACAGACATGGGGCCCCAGCATTTT. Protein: CASSVAGTDMGPQHF.

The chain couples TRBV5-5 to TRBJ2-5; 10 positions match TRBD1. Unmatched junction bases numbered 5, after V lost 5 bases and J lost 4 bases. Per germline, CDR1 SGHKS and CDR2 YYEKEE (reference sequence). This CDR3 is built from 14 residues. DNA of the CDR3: TGTGCCAGCAGTTCGGACAGGGGGGGAGAGACCCAGTACTTC. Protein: CASSSDRGGETQYF.

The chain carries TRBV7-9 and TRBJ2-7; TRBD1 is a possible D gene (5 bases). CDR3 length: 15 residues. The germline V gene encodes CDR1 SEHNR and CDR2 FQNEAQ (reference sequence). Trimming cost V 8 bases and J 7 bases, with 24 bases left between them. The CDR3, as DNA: TGTGCCAGCTCCCCAATTGCACAGGCCCGTGGGGAGCAGTACTTC. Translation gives CASSPIAQARGEQYF.

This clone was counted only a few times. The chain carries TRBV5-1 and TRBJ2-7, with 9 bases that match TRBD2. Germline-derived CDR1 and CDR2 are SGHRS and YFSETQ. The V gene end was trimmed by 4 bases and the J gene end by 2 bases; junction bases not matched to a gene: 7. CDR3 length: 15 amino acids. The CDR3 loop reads CASSILAGSPYEQYF. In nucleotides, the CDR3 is TGCGCCAGCAGCATCCTAGCGGGGAGCCCCTACGAGCAGTACTTC.

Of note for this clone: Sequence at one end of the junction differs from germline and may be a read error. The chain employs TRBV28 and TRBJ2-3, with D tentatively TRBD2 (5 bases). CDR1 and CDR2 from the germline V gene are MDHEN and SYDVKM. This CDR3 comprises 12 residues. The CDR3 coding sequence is TGTGCCAGCAGTTTACTCCGGGATCGACCAAATTTC. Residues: CASSLLRDRPNF.

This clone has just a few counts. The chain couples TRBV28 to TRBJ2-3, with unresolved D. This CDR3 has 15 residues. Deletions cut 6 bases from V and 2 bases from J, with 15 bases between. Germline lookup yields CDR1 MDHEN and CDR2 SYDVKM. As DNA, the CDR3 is TGTGCCAGCAGCTCTCCCGGGTCCTTCACAGATACGCAGTATTTT. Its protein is CASSSPGSFTDTQYF.

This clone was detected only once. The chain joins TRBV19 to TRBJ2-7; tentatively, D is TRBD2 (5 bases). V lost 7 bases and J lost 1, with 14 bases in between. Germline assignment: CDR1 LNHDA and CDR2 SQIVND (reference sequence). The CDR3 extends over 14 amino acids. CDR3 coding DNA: TGTGCCAGTAACTTTGGCCGGGAATCCTACGAGCAGTACTTC. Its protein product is CASNFGRESYEQYF. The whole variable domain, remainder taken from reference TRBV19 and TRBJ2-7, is DGGITQSPKYLFRKEGQNVTLSCEQNLNHDAMYWYRQDPGQGLRLIYYSQIVNDFQKGDIAEGYSVSREKKESFPLTVTSAQKNPTAFYLCASNFGRESYEQYFGPGTRLTVT.

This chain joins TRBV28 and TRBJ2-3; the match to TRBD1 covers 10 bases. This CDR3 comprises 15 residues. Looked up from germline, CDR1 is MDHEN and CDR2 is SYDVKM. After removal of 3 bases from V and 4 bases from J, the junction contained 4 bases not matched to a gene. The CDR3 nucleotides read TGTGCCAGCAGTTTGACAGGGGGCGCGCCAGATACGCAGTATTTT. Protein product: CASSLTGGAPDTQYF.

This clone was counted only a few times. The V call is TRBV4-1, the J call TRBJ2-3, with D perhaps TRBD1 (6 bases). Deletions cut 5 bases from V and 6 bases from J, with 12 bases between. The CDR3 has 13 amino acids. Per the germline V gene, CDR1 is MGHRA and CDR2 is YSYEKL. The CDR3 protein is CASSATGLDTQYF. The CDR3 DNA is TGCGCCAGCAGCGCCACAGGGTTGGATACGCAGTATTTT.

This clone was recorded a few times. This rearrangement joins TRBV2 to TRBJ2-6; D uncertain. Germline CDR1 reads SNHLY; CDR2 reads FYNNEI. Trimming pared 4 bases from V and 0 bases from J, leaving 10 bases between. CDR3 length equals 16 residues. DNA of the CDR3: TGTGCCAGCAGTGGGCCCTCGGGCTCTGGGGCCAACGTCCTGACTTTC. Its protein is CASSGPSGSGANVLTF.

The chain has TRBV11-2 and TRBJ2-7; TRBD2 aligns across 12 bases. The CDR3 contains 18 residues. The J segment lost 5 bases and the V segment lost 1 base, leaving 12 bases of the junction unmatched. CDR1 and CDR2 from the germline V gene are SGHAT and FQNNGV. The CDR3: CASSLAPPGLAGGHEQYF. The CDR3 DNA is TGTGCCAGCAGCTTAGCCCCACCGGGACTAGCGGGTGGTCACGAGCAGTACTTC.

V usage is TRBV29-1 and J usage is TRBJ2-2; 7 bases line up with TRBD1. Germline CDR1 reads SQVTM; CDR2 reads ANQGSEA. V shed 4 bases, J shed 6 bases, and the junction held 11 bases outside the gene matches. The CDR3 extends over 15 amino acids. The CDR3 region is CSVAGRTGEAGELFF. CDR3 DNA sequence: TGCAGCGTTGCGGGACGGACAGGCGAAGCCGGGGAGCTGTTTTTT.

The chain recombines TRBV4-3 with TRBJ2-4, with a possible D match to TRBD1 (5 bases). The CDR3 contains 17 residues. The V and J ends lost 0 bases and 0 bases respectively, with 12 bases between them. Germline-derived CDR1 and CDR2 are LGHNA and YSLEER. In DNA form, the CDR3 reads TGCGCCAGCAGCCAAGATGGTCCAGGGATAGCCAAAAACATTCAGTACTTC. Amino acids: CASSQDGPGIAKNIQYF.

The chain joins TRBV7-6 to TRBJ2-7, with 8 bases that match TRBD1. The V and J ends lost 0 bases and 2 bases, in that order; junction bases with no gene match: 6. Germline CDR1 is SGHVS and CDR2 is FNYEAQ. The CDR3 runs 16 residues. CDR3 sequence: CASSLAGQGAPYEQYF. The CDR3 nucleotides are TGTGCCAGCAGCTTAGCTGGTCAGGGGGCCCCCTACGAGCAGTACTTC.

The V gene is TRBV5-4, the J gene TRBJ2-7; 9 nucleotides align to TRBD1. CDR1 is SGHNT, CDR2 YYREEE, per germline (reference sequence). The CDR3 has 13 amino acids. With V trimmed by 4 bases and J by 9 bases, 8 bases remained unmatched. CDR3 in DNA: TGTGCCAGCAGCATCCCCGGGACAGGGACGCAGTACTTC. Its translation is CASSIPGTGTQYF.

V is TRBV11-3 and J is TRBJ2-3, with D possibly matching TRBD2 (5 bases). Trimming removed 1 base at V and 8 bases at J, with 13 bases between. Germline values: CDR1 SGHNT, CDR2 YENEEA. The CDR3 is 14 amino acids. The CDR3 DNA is TGTGCCAGCAGCTTAGGATTGAGAGGAGGTACGCAGTATTTT. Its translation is CASSLGLRGGTQYF.

CDR3 DNA: TGTGCGACGACAAGGGGACAGACGAACACCGGGGAGCTGTTTTTT. This gives the protein CATTRGQTNTGELFF. The rearrangement joins TRBV30 to TRBJ2-2, with 7 bases matching TRBD1. The germline V gene encodes CDR1 GTSNPN and CDR2 SVGIG (reference sequence). The CDR3 extends over 15 amino acids.

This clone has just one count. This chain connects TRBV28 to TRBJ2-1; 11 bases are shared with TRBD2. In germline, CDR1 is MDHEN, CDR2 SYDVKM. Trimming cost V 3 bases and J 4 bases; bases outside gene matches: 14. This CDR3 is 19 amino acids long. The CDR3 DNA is TGTGCCAGCAGTTTGGGTTTAACACTAGCGGGGGACGGGTACAATGAGCAGTTCTTC. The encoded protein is CASSLGLTLAGDGYNEQFF.

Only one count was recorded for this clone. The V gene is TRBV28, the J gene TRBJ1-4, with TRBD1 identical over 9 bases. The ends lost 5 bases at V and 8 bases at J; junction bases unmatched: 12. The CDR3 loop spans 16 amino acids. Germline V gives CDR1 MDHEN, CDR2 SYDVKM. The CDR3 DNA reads TGTGCCAGCAGTGTAACAGGGGGCGCGATTAGGGAAAAACTGTTTTTT. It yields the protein CASSVTGGAIREKLFF. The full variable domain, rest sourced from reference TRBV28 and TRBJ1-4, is DVKVTQSSRYLVKRTGEKVFLECVQDMDHENMFWYRQDPGLGLRLIYFSYDVKMKEKGDIPEGYSVSREKKERFSLILESASTNQTSMYLCASSVTGGAIREKLFFGSGTQLSVL.

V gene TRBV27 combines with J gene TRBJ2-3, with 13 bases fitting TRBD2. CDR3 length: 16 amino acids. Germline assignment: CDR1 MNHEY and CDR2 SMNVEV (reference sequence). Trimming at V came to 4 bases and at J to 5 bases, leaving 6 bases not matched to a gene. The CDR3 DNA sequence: TGTGCCAGCAGTTCCGGACTAGCGGGGGTATTAGATACGCAGTATTTT. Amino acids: CASSSGLAGVLDTQYF.

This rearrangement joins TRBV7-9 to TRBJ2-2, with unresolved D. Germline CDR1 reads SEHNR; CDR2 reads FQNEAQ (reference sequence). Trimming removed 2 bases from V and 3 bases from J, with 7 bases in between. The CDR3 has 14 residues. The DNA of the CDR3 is TGTGCCAGCAGCTTAACGGGTGACACCGGGGAGCTGTTTTTT. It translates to CASSLTGDTGELFF.

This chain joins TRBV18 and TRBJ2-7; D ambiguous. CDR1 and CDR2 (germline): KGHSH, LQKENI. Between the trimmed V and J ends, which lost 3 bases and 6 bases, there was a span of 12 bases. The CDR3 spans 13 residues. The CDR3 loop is CASSPKDRGEQYF. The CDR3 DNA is TGTGCCAGCTCACCTAAAGATAGAGGCGAGCAGTACTTC.

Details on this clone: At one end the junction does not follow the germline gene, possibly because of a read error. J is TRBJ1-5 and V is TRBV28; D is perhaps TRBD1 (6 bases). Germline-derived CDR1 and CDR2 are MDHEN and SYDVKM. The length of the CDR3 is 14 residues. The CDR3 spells CASSFSGANRPQHF. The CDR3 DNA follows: TGTGCCAGCAGTTTCTCAGGGGCCAATCGGCCCCAGCATTTT. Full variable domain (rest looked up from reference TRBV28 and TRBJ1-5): DVKVTQSSRYLVKRTGEKVFLECVQDMDHENMFWYRQDPGLGLRLIYFSYDVKMKEKGDIPEGYSVSREKKERFSLILESASTNQTSMYLCASSFSGANRPQHFGDGTRLSIL.

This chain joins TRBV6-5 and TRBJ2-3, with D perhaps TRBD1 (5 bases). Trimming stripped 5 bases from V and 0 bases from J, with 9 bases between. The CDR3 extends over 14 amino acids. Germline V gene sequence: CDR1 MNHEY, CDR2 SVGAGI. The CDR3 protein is CASSRYRSTDTQYF. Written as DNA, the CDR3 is TGTGCCAGCAGTAGGTACAGGAGCACAGATACGCAGTATTTT.

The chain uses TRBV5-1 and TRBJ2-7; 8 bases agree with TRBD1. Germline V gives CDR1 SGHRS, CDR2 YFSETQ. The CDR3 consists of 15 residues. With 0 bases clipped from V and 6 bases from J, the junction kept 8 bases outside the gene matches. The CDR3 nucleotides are TGCGCCAGCAGCTTGGGGGACGCGCAGGGGGCCGAGCAGTACTTC. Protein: CASSLGDAQGAEQYF.

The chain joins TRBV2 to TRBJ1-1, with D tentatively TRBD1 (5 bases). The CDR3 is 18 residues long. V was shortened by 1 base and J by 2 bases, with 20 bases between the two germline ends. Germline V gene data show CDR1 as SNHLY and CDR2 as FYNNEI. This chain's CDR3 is CASSEGGAGVLGNTEAFF. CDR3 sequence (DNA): TGTGCCAGCAGTGAAGGTGGGGCGGGGGTCCTGGGAAACACTGAAGCTTTCTTT. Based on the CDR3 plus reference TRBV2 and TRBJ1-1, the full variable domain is EPEVTQTPSHQVTQMGQEVILRCVPISNHLYFYWYRQILGQKVEFLVSFYNNEISEKSEIFDDQFSVERPDGSNFTLKIRSTKLEDSAMYFCASSEGGAGVLGNTEAFFGQGTRLTVV.

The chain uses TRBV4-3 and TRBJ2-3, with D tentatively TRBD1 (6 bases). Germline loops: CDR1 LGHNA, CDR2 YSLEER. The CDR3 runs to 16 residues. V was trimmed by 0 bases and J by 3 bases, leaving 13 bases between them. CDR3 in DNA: TGCGCCAGCAGCCAAGACAGGGGTTCCAGGACAGATACGCAGTATTTT. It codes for CASSQDRGSRTDTQYF.

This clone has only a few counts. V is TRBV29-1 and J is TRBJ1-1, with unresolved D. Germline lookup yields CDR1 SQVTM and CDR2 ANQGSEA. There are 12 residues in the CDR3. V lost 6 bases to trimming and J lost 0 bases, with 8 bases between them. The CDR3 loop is CSVLPLNTEAFF. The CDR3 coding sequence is TGCAGCGTCCTACCTTTGAACACTGAAGCTTTCTTT. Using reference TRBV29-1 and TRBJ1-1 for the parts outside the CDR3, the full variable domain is SAVISQKPSRDICQRGTSLTIQCQVDSQVTMMFWYRQQPGQSLTLIATANQGSEATYESGFVIDKFPISRPNLTFSTLTVSNMSPEDSSIYLCSVLPLNTEAFFGQGTRLTVV.

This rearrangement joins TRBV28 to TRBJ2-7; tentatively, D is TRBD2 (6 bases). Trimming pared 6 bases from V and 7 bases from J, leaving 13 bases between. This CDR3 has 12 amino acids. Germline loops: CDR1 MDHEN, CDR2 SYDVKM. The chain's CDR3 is CASRAGLGEQYF. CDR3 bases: TGTGCCAGCAGGGCGGGACTGGGGGAGCAGTACTTC.

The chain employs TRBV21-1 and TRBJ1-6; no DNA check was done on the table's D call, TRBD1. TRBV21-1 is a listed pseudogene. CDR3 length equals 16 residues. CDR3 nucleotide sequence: TGTGCCAGCAGCAACAAGAGGACAGGGGTGAATTCACCCCTCCACTTT. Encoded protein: CASSNKRTGVNSPLHF.

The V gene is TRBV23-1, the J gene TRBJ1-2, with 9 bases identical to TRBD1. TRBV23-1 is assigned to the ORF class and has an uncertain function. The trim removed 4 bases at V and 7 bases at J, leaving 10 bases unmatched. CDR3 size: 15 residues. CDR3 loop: CASSPSQGAEGGYTF. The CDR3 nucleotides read TGCGCCAGCAGTCCTTCACAGGGGGCAGAGGGTGGCTACACCTTC.

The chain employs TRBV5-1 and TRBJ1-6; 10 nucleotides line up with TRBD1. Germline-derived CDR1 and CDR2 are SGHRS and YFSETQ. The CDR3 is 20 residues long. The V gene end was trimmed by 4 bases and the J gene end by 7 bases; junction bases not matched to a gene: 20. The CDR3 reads CASSLVWTGGTSTGNSPLHF. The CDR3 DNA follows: TGCGCCAGCAGCCTGGTATGGACAGGGGGAACCTCCACGGGGAATTCACCCCTCCACTTT. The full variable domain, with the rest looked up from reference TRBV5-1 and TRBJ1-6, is KAGVTQTPRYLIKTRGQQVTLSCSPISGHRSVSWYQQTPGQGLQFLFEYFSETQRNKGNFPGRFSGRQFSNSRSEMNVSTLELGDSALYLCASSLVWTGGTSTGNSPLHFGNGTRLTVT.